The entry that follows covers one T cell receptor beta chain sequence. What it recognizes is unknown. This entry comes from a study of monozygotic twins with inflammatory bowel disease. From approximately 3.5 ug of total RNA, each TCR library was prepared. TCRdb reprocessed the 5' RACE reads, with one entry per CDR3 protein and no DNA. This listing includes approximately 160,000 distinct CDR3 sequences. General study points: A reduction in TCRbeta diversity (inverse Simpson) was seen in IBD patients relative to healthy co-twins. Between concordant and discordant twins, repertoire similarity failed to differ, a result that limited power may explain.

The sequence derives from a human donor with ulcerative colitis or Crohn's disease, or a healthy co-twin of an affected twin (not recorded which). Sequenced: blood.

The CDR3 loop is CASSLVGREGPHEQFF. The chain employs TRBV12-3 or TRBV12-4 and TRBJ2-1; the D call of TRBD2 rests on TCRdb alone, since no DNA is present to check it. CDR3 length: 16 residues.